Listed here are 6 T cell receptor beta chains from one sample, sequenced in a study of early T cells in non-severe SARS-CoV-2 infection. TCRdb re-derived calls from the 5' RACE reads in MiXCR, one entry per CDR3 protein. The data show 32,000 or so distinct CDR3 sequences, with around 9% seen just once and roughly 13% held by the top ten. The sample was whole blood. The receptors stem from an adult who was a healthcare worker with PCR-confirmed SARS-CoV-2 infection or an uninfected control (not recorded which).

This clonotype has a count of ten or more. The CDR3 region is CSAPLAGVRTSTDTQYF. The CDR3 bases are TGCAGTGCACCGCTAGCGGGGGTCCGTACTAGCACAGATACGCAGTATTTT. This chain connects TRBV20-1 to TRBJ2-3, with 10 bases identical to TRBD2. Germline CDR1 is DFQATT and CDR2 is SNEGSKA (reference sequence). This CDR3 has 17 residues. Trimming removed 6 bases from V and 0 bases from J; junction bases left unmatched: 12.

This clonotype was recorded a few times. The chain employs TRBV6-5 and TRBJ1-1; D ambiguous. Trimming removed 6 bases at V and 10 bases at J, with 18 bases between. This CDR3 region has 13 residues. Germline assignment: CDR1 MNHEY and CDR2 SVGAGI. The CDR3 loop reads CASSRGRTVGAFF. CDR3 DNA: TGTGCCAGCAGCAGAGGGAGAACCGTCGGAGCTTTCTTT.

This clonotype was seen repeatedly, ten times or more. The chain couples TRBV5-1 to TRBJ1-2; 8 nucleotides align to TRBD1. Losses at the gene ends were 4 bases for V and 8 bases for J; bases not matched to a gene: 13. This CDR3 comprises 15 residues. Germline V gives CDR1 SGHRS, CDR2 YFSETQ. CDR3 nucleotides: TGCGCCAGCAGCATAGACAGGGGAGGAACTTGGGGCTACACCTTC. Its protein product is CASSIDRGGTWGYTF.

This clonotype was observed at least ten times. The chain has TRBV6-2 or TRBV6-3 and TRBJ2-5, with 11 bases matching TRBD1. The CDR3 sequence is 15 residues long. V was pared by 5 bases and J by 6 bases, with 8 bases of the junction left unmatched. CDR1 is MNHEY and CDR2 is SVGEGT in the germline V gene. The CDR3 DNA is TGTGCCAGCAGTAAATTAGGACAGGGGGCGAAGACCCAGTACTTC. It encodes CASSKLGQGAKTQYF.

The chain uses TRBV10-3 and TRBJ1-5, with a weak D call TRBD1 (6 bases). Per the germline V gene, CDR1 is ENHRY and CDR2 is SYGVKD. This CDR3 has 13 amino acids. The V end was cut by 10 bases, the J end by 5 bases, with 15 bases between. The CDR3 sequence is CATLAGGDQPQHF. The CDR3 region has the DNA TGTGCCACCCTGGCGGGGGGCGATCAGCCCCAGCATTTT.

This clonotype was seen only a few times. V gene TRBV10-1 combines with J gene TRBJ2-3; 10 nucleotides align to TRBD2. The CDR3 extends over 17 amino acids. V gave up 3 bases and J gave up 4 bases; unmatched junction bases: 10. Germline-derived CDR1 and CDR2 are WNHNN and SYGVQD (reference sequence). The CDR3 protein is CASSDQGGLAGADTQYF. The CDR3 nucleotides read TGCGCCAGCAGTGACCAAGGAGGGCTAGCGGGAGCAGATACGCAGTATTTT.